Listed here are 21 T cell receptor beta chains from one sample, sequenced in a study of blood T cell repertoires in COVID-19. The repertoire was sequenced with immunoSEQ multiplex PCR; TCRdb's copy has only in-frame clones and lacks some. The sample contains about 260,000 clones, about four fifths of which appear only once. The source material was peripheral blood. These receptors were obtained from a woman in her fifties or sixties who had recovered from COVID-19.

The rearrangement joins TRBV28 to TRBJ2-7, with 14 bases matching TRBD2. Germline V gene sequence: CDR1 MDHEN, CDR2 SYDVKM. V dropped 1 base and J dropped 4; count of bases not matched to a gene: 12. The CDR3 has 19 residues. The CDR3, as DNA: TGTGCCAGCAGTTTATTGGTTGGGACTAGCGGGAGTTGGTCGTACGAGCAGTACTTC. This codes for CASSLLVGTSGSWSYEQYF. The full variable domain, its missing parts supplied by reference TRBV28 and TRBJ2-7, is DVKVTQSSRYLVKRTGEKVFLECVQDMDHENMFWYRQDPGLGLRLIYFSYDVKMKEKGDIPEGYSVSREKKERFSLILESASTNQTSMYLCASSLLVGTSGSWSYEQYFGPGTRLTVT.

This chain links TRBV2 with TRBJ1-2; possibly TRBD1 for D (5 bases). V lost 3 bases and J lost 4, with 15 bases in between. The length of the CDR3 is 15 residues. The germline CDR1 and CDR2 sequences are SNHLY and FYNNEI. CDR3 in amino acids: CASSDRAGRSYGYTF. The CDR3 DNA reads TGTGCCAGCAGTGATCGGGCAGGGCGCAGCTATGGCTACACCTTC.

V gene TRBV28 combines with J gene TRBJ2-3; 8 bases fit TRBD2. Germline values: CDR1 MDHEN, CDR2 SYDVKM. V shed 2 bases and J 2 bases; nucleotides not matched to a gene: 3. The CDR3 sequence is 15 residues long. The CDR3 loop reads CASSLAGGPTDTQYF. Written as DNA, the CDR3 is TGTGCCAGCAGTTTAGCGGGGGGCCCCACAGATACGCAGTATTTT. Full variable domain (outside the CDR3, taken from reference TRBV28 and TRBJ2-3): DVKVTQSSRYLVKRTGEKVFLECVQDMDHENMFWYRQDPGLGLRLIYFSYDVKMKEKGDIPEGYSVSREKKERFSLILESASTNQTSMYLCASSLAGGPTDTQYFGPGTRLTVL.

CDR3: CASTPPPGRAHSYEQYF. CDR3 nucleotides: TGTGCCAGCACCCCTCCCCCGGGCAGGGCGCACTCCTACGAGCAGTACTTC. The V and J genes are TRBV28 and TRBJ2-7, with TRBD1 as a possible D gene (5 bases). CDR1 is MDHEN, CDR2 SYDVKM, per germline. CDR3 length equals 17 residues. V lost 7 bases to trimming and J lost 0 bases, with 22 bases between them.

This chain connects TRBV4-2 to TRBJ1-2, with 9 bases aligning to TRBD1. The CDR3 has 15 amino acids. The V segment lost 6 bases and the J segment 5 bases; nucleotides outside the gene matches: 10. Per germline, CDR1 LGHNA and CDR2 YNFKEQ. CDR3 protein: CASSRYRTGVYGYTF. In DNA, the CDR3 is TGTGCCAGCAGTCGATATCGGACAGGGGTTTATGGCTACACCTTC.

The genes are TRBV4-1 and TRBJ2-5, with TRBD2 matching 11 bases. V dropped 3 bases and J dropped 5; count of bases not matched to a gene: 8. Germline lookup yields CDR1 MGHRA and CDR2 YSYEKL. The CDR3 loop spans 16 amino acids. CDR3 region: CASSQPTSGRPETQYF. The CDR3 region has the DNA TGCGCCAGCAGCCAGCCCACTAGCGGGAGACCGGAGACCCAGTACTTC.

The chain uses TRBV4-3 and TRBJ1-1; 8 nucleotides line up with TRBD1. J was trimmed by 0 bases and V by 6 bases; bases with no gene match: 18. The CDR3 consists of 19 residues. CDR1 and CDR2 (germline): LGHNA, YSLEER. The CDR3: CASSHKALGTGPLNTEAFF. In DNA form, the CDR3 reads TGCGCCAGCAGTCACAAGGCACTCGGGACAGGTCCCTTGAACACTGAAGCTTTCTTT.

J is TRBJ1-2 and V is TRBV28; TRBD1 matches 8 bases. The V gene's germline CDR1 is MDHEN and CDR2 SYDVKM. Losses at the gene ends were 2 bases for V and 8 bases for J; bases not matched to a gene: 7. The length of the CDR3 is 14 residues. The CDR3 spells CASSLGRGLKGYTF. The CDR3 nucleotides are TGTGCCAGCAGTTTAGGCAGGGGGCTAAAGGGCTACACCTTC.

This rearrangement joins TRBV3-1 (or the pseudogene TRBV3-2) to TRBJ2-3; 8 positions match TRBD1. Germline values: CDR1 LGHDT, CDR2 YNNKEL (reference sequence). This CDR3 has 12 amino acids. V trimming: 4 bases; J trimming: 8 bases; junction bases outside the gene matches: 2. The DNA of the CDR3 is TGTGCCAGCAGCCCACAGGGGGGTACGCAGTATTTT. Its protein product is CASSPQGGTQYF.

V and J are TRBV19 and TRBJ2-7; TRBD2 matches at 7 bases. CDR1 and CDR2 from the germline V gene are LNHDA and SQIVND (reference sequence). The V gene end was trimmed by 4 bases and the J gene end by 1 base; junction bases not matched to a gene: 10. The CDR3 consists of 16 residues. The CDR3: CASSKGSGLGSYEQYF. The CDR3 coding sequence is TGTGCCAGTAGTAAGGGCAGTGGACTAGGTTCCTACGAGCAGTACTTC.

The chain couples TRBV29-1 to TRBJ2-2; no reliable D call. Trimming stripped 6 bases from V and 1 base from J, with 6 bases between. Germline V CDR1 and CDR2: SQVTM, ANQGSEA. This CDR3 region has 12 residues. The CDR3 protein is CSVAGNTGELFF. Here the CDR3 DNA reads TGCAGCGTGGCAGGGAACACCGGGGAGCTGTTTTTT.

The chain has TRBV5-1 and TRBJ2-7; D may be TRBD1 (6 bases). This CDR3 contains 14 residues. Germline CDR1 SGHRS, CDR2 YFSETQ. V lost 4 bases and J 3 bases, leaving 14 bases between the germline ends. The CDR3: CASSHRQASYEQYF. The CDR3 DNA reads as TGCGCCAGCAGCCACCGACAGGCCAGCTACGAGCAGTACTTC.

This sequence joins TRBV5-1 and TRBJ2-1; TRBD1 matches at 8 bases. The CDR3 runs to 15 residues. CDR1 is SGHRS, CDR2 YFSETQ, per germline. The V gene end was trimmed by 8 bases and the J gene end by 5 bases; junction bases not matched to a gene: 12. CDR3: CASKPLSQGDNEQFF. The CDR3 DNA follows: TGCGCCAGTAAACCCCTTTCACAGGGGGACAATGAGCAGTTCTTC.

In its sample, this clone was seen once. V gene TRBV6-5 combines with J gene TRBJ1-5; D remains ambiguous. Germline V gives CDR1 MNHEY, CDR2 SVGAGI. Between the trimmed V and J ends, which lost 8 bases and 0 bases, there was a span of 8 bases. This CDR3 contains 13 residues. The CDR3 nucleotides are TGTGCCAGCCCCGTTTATAGCAATCAGCCCCAGCATTTT. The encoded protein is CASPVYSNQPQHF.

The rearrangement joins TRBV6-5 to TRBJ2-5; perhaps TRBD2 as D (7 bases). V lost 0 bases and J 5 bases, leaving 13 bases between the germline ends. The length of the CDR3 is 15 residues. Germline V gene data show CDR1 as MNHEY and CDR2 as SVGAGI. The CDR3 DNA reads as TGTGCCAGCAGTTACTCGGGGGGGCCGGGGGAGACCCAGTACTTC. Amino acids: CASSYSGGPGETQYF.

In nucleotides, the CDR3 is TGTGCCAGCAGCCGAGTCTCCGGGGGGGCCGACCATCAGCCCCAGCATTTT. Residues: CASSRVSGGADHQPQHF. J is TRBJ1-5 and V is TRBV3-1 (or the pseudogene TRBV3-2); D is possibly TRBD1 (6 bases). Germline V gene data show CDR1 as LGHDT and CDR2 as YNNKEL (reference sequence). V lost 4 bases and J 5 bases, leaving 21 bases between the germline ends. CDR3 size: 17 residues.

The CDR3 loop reads CASFIIGRGGTYGYTF. CDR3 coding DNA: TGTGCCAGCTTCATTATTGGTCGGGGGGGGACCTATGGCTACACCTTC. V is TRBV28 and J is TRBJ1-2; D possibly corresponds to TRBD1 (5 bases). Germline lookup yields CDR1 MDHEN and CDR2 SYDVKM. Trimming pared 8 bases from V and 4 bases from J, leaving 23 bases between. This CDR3 spans 16 amino acids.

This sequence joins TRBV28 and TRBJ2-1; possible D gene TRBD2, 6 bases. CDR1 is MDHEN and CDR2 is SYDVKM in the germline V gene. Trimming pared 5 bases from V and 3 bases from J, leaving 17 bases between. The CDR3 loop spans 16 amino acids. The CDR3 region is CASSPWTGAGYNEQFF. Here the CDR3 DNA reads TGTGCCAGCAGTCCATGGACGGGAGCTGGCTACAATGAGCAGTTCTTC. Filled out from reference TRBV28 and TRBJ2-1, the complete variable domain reads DVKVTQSSRYLVKRTGEKVFLECVQDMDHENMFWYRQDPGLGLRLIYFSYDVKMKEKGDIPEGYSVSREKKERFSLILESASTNQTSMYLCASSPWTGAGYNEQFFGPGTRLTVL.

The CDR3 DNA follows: TGTGCCGTCAGGGAGGGGGGTGGAAGCACTGAAGCTTTCTTT. Its protein product is CAVREGGGSTEAFF. The rearrangement links TRBV27 to TRBJ1-1; weak D call: TRBD1 (6 bases). The CDR3 loop spans 14 amino acids. V dropped 11 bases and J dropped 4 bases, with 20 bases sitting between them. The germline CDR1 and CDR2 sequences are MNHEY and SMNVEV (reference sequence).

This sequence joins TRBV4-3 and TRBJ2-3; D gene uncertain. The CDR3 extends over 17 amino acids. V lost 0 bases to trimming and J lost 0 bases, with 13 bases between them. Germline lookup yields CDR1 LGHNA and CDR2 YSLEER. The CDR3 DNA reads as TGCGCCAGCAGCCAAGAAATACCCAGTTCTAGCACAGATACGCAGTATTTT. Translating it yields CASSQEIPSSSTDTQYF.

The chain links TRBV28 to TRBJ1-2; 8 nucleotides align to TRBD1. This CDR3 comprises 13 residues. V shed 6 bases and J 8 bases; nucleotides not matched to a gene: 8. Germline CDR1 MDHEN, CDR2 SYDVKM. The DNA for the CDR3 is TGTGCCAGCAGGATGCCAGGGGGCGGAGGCTACACCTTC. Encoded protein: CASRMPGGGGYTF.